The clone carrying this TCR beta chain was observed many times. Its matching antigen is unknown. This sample is drawn from a study of identical twins. Overall study findings and caveats: Cord blood beta clonotypes that were abundant carried fewer insertions, and memory repertoires showed no such trend.

Trimming pared 2 bases from V and 0 bases from J, leaving 8 bases between. Germline assignment: CDR1 SGHKS and CDR2 YYEKEE (reference sequence). The length of the CDR3 is 15 residues. Using its own MiXCR run on the 5' RACE reads, TCRdb lists one record per CDR3 protein. The sample gives roughly 280,000 distinct CDR3 sequences, over 8.5% of which show up once; 6% to 8.5% is in the top ten. The same data also contributed to another study, on yellow fever vaccine responses in identical twins.

The chain joins TRBV5-5 to TRBJ2-2, with unresolved D. What was sequenced was CD8+ T cells sorted from blood. The TCR originated in a woman younger than 30 in good health. The CDR3, as DNA: TGTGCCAGCAGCTTCCTAGAATCGAACACCGGGGAGCTGTTTTTT. Translation gives CASSFLESNTGELFF.